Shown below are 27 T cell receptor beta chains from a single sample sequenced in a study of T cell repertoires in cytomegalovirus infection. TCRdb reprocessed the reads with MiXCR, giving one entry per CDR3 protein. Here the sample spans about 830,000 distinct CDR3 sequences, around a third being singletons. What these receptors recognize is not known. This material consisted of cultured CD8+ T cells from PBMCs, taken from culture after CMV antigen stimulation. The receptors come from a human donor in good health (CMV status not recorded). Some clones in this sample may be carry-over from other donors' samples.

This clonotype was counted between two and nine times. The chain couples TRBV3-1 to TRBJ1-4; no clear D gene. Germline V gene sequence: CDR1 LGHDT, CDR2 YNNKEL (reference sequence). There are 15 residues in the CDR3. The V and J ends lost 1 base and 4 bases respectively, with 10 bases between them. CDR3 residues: CASSQGQRINEKLFF. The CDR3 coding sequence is TGTGCCAGCAGCCAAGGTCAACGGATTAATGAAAAACTGTTTTTT.

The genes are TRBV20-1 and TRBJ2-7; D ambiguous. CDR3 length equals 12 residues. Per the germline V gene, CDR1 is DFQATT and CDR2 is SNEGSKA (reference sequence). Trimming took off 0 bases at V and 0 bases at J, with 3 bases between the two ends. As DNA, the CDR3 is TGCAGTGCTAGAGACGTCTCCTACGAGCAGTACTTC. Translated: CSARDVSYEQYF.

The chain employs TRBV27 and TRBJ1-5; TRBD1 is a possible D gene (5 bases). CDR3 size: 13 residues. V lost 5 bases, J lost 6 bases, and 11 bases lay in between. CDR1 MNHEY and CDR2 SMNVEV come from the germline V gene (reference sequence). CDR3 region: CASSPGPGQPQHF. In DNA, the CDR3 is TGTGCCAGCAGTCCGGGGCCCGGTCAGCCCCAGCATTTT.

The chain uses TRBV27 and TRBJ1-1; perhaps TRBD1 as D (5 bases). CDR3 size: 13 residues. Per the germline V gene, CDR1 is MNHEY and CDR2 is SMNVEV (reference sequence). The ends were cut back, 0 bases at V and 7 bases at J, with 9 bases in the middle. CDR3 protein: CASSLSWGFEAFF. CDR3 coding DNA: TGTGCCAGCAGTTTATCGTGGGGGTTTGAAGCTTTCTTT.

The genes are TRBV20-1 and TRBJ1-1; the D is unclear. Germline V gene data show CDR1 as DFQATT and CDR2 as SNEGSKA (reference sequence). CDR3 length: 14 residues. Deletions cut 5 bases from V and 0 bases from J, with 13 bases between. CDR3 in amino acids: CSALVRILNTEAFF. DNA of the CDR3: TGCAGTGCTCTAGTCCGGATTTTGAACACTGAAGCTTTCTTT.

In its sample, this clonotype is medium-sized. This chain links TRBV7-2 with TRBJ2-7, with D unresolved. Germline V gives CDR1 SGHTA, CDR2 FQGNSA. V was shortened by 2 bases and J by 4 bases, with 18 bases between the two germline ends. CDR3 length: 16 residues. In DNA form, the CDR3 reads TGTGCCAGCAGCTTATTCAGTGTTCTACCTATGTACGAGCAGTACGTC. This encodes CASSLFSVLPMYEQYV.

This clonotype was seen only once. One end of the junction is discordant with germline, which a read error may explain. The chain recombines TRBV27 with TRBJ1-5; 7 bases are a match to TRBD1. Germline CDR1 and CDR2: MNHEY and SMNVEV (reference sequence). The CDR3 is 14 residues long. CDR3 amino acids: CVSTKTGSNQPQHF. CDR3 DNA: TGTGTCAGCACCAAGACAGGGAGCAATCAGCCCCAGCATTTT.

DNA of the CDR3: TGTGCCAGCCGTTCCCTTCGGGGGCCTTCCTACAATGAGCAGTTCTTC. Encoded protein: CASRSLRGPSYNEQFF. The rearrangement links TRBV6-5 to TRBJ2-1, with D perhaps being TRBD1 or TRBD2 (6 bases each). Germline values: CDR1 MNHEY, CDR2 SVGAGI. This CDR3 has 16 residues. V lost 8 bases to trimming and J lost 1 base, with 18 bases between them.

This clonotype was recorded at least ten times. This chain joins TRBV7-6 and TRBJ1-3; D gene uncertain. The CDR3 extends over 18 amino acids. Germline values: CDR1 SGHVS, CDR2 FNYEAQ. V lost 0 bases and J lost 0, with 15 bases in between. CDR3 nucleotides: TGTGCCAGCAGCTTAGCGCGCGCAGAGATGTTCTCTGGAAACACCATATATTTT. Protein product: CASSLARAEMFSGNTIYF.

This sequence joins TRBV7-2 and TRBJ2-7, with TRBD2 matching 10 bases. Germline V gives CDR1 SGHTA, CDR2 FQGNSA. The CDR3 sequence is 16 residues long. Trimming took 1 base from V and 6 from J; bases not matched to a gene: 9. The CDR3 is CASSLGPSGGAREQYF. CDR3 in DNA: TGTGCCAGCAGCTTAGGACCCAGCGGGGGGGCTCGCGAGCAGTACTTC. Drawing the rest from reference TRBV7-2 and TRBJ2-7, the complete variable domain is GAGVSQSPSNKVTEKGKDVELRCDPISGHTALYWYRQSLGQGLEFLIYFQGNSAPDKSGLPSDRFSAERTGGSVSTLTIQRTQQEDSAVYLCASSLGPSGGAREQYFGPGTRLTVT.

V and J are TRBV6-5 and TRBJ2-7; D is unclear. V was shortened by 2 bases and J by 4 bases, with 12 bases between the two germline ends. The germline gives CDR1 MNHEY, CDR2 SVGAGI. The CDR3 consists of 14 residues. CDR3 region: CASSYRAFDYEQYV. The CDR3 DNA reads TGTGCCAGCAGTTACCGGGCCTTCGATTACGAGCAGTACGTC.

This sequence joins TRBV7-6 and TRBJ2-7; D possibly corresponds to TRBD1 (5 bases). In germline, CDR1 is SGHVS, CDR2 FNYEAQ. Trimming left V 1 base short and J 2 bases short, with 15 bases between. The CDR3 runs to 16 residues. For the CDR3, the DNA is TGTGCCAGCAGCTTAGGTCCCAGGGAACCTACCTACGAGCAGTACTTC. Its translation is CASSLGPREPTYEQYF. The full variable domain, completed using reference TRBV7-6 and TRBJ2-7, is GAGVSQSPRYKVTKRGQDVALRCDPISGHVSLYWYRQALGQGPEFLTYFNYEAQQDKSGLPNDRFSAERPEGSISTLTIQRTEQRDSAMYRCASSLGPREPTYEQYFGPGTRLTVT.

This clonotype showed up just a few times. The CDR3 DNA is TGCAGCGTTCTCCAGACTCAGGGGCCAGATACGCAGTATTTT. As protein: CSVLQTQGPDTQYF. The chain is built from TRBV29-1 and TRBJ2-3; D may be TRBD1 (6 bases). The V and J ends lost 5 bases and 4 bases respectively, with 16 bases between them. The CDR3 runs to 14 residues. Germline CDR1 SQVTM, CDR2 ANQGSEA.

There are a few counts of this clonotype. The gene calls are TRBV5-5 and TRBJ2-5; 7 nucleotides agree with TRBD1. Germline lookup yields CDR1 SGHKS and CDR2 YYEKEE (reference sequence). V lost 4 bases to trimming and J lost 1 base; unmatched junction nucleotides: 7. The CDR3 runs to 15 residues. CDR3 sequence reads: CASSSIGGTQETQYF. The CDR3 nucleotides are TGTGCCAGCAGCAGTATAGGGGGCACCCAAGAGACCCAGTACTTC.

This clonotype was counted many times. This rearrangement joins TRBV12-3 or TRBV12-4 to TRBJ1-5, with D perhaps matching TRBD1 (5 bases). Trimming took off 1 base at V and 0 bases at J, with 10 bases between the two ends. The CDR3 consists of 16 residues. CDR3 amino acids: CASSLGGPVSNQPQHF. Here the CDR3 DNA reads TGTGCCAGCAGTTTAGGGGGACCTGTTAGCAATCAGCCCCAGCATTTT.

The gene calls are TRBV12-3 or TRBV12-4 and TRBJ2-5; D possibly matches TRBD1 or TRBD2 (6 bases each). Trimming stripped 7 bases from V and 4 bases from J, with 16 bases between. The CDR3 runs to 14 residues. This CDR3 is CASILEGGSETQYF. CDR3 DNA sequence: TGTGCCAGCATTCTCGAGGGGGGTTCAGAGACCCAGTACTTC.

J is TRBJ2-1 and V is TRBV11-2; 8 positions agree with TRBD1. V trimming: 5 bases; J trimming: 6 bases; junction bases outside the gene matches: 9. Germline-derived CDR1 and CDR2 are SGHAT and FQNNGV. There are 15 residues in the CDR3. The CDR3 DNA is TGTGCCAGCAGCCAACCCAGGGGGCGCCTCAATGAGCAGTTCTTC. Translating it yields CASSQPRGRLNEQFF. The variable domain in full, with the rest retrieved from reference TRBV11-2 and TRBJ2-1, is EAGVAQSPRYKIIEKRQSVAFWCNPISGHATLYWYQQILGQGPKLLIQFQNNGVVDDSQLPKDRFSAERLKGVDSTLKIQPAKLEDSAVYLCASSQPRGRLNEQFFGPGTRLTVL.

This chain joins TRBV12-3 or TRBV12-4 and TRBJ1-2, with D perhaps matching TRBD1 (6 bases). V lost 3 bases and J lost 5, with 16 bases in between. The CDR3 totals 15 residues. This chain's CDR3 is CASSFLVTGPYGYTF. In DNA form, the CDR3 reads TGTGCCAGCAGTTTTCTGGTAACAGGGCCATATGGCTACACCTTC.

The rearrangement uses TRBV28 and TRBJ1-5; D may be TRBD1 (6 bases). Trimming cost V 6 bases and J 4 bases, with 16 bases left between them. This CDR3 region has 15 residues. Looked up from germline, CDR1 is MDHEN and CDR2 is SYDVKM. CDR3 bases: TGTGCCAGCAGATCGACCAGGGGCCAAAATCAGCCCCAGCATTTT. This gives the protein CASRSTRGQNQPQHF.

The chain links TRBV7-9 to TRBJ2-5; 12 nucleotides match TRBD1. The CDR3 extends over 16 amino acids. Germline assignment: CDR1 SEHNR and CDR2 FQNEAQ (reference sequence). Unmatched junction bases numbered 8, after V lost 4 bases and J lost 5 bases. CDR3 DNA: TGTGCCAGCAGCTCCGGGACAGGGGGCTTCAGGGAGACCCAGTACTTC. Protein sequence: CASSSGTGGFRETQYF.

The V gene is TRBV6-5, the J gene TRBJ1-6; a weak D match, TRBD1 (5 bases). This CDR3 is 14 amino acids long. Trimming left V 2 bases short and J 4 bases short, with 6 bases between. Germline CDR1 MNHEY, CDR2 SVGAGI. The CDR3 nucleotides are TGTGCCAGCAGTTACCAGGGTTATAATTCACCCCTCCACTTT. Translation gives CASSYQGYNSPLHF.

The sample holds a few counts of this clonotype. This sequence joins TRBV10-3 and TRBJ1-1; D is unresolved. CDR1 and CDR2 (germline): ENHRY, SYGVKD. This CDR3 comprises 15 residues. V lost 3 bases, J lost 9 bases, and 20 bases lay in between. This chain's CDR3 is CAISDRNPAGLQAFF. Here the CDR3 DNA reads TGTGCCATCAGTGATCGAAATCCGGCTGGTCTACAAGCTTTCTTT.

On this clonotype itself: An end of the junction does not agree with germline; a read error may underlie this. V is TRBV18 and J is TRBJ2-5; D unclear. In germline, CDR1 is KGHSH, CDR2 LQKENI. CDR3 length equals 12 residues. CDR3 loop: CASSAYQEIQYF. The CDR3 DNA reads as TGTGCCAGCTCAGCGTACCAAGAGATCCAGTACTTC.

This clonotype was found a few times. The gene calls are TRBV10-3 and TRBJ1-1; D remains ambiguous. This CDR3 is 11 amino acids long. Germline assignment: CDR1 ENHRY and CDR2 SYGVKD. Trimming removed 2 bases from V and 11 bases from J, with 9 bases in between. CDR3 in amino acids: CAISENRGAFF. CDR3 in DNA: TGTGCCATCAGTGAGAACCGAGGGGCTTTCTTT.

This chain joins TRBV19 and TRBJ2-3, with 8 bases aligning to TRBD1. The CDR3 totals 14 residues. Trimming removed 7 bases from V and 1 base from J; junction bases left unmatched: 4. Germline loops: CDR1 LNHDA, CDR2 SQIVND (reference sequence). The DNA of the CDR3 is TGTGCCAGTACCCTGGGACAGGGCACAGATACGCAGTATTTT. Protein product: CASTLGQGTDTQYF.

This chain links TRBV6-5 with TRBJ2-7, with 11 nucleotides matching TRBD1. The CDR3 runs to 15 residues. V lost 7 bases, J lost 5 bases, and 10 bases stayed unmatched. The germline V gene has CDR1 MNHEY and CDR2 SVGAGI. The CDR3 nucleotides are TGTGCCAGCAATCCACGGACAGGGGGCAAGCACGAGCAGTACGTC. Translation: CASNPRTGGKHEQYV.

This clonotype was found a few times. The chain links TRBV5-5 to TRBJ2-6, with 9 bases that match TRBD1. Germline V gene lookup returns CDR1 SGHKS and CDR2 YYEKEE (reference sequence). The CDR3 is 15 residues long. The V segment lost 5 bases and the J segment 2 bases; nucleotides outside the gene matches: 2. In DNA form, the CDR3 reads TGTGCCAGCAGTCGGGACAGGGCTGGGGCCAACGTCCTGACTTTC. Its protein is CASSRDRAGANVLTF.